Reported below is one T cell receptor (beta chain). The source of the sample is a study of blood T cell repertoires in COVID-19. CDR1 is SGHNT and CDR2 is YYREEE in the germline V gene (reference sequence). The germline V and J ends were trimmed by 0 bases and 2 bases, with 8 bases remaining between them. This CDR3 comprises 14 residues. Original handling: Estimated nucleated cell counts came from reference gene primer amplification. Data came from immunoSEQ multiplex PCR; TCRdb stores just in-frame clones and leaves some out. The D gene and trimming were derived from the DNA, and the V and J assignments and clone size from that table. The table has around 200,000 clones, 80% seen once.

The sample consisted of PBMCs or T cells enriched from blood (not recorded which). J is TRBJ1-1 and V is TRBV5-4, with D perhaps TRBD1 (5 bases). The sequence was collected from a woman aged 40-49 years with acute COVID-19. The DNA of the CDR3 is TGTGCCAGCAGCTTGGGGGGGACTAACACTGAAGCTTTCTTT. This codes for CASSLGGTNTEAFF. Full variable domain (missing parts from reference TRBV5-4 and TRBJ1-1): ETGVTQSPTHLIKTRGQQVTLRCSSQSGHNTVSWYQQALGQGPQFIFQYYREEENGRGNFPPRFSGLQFPNYSSELNVNALELDDSALYLCASSLGGTNTEAFFGQGTRLTVV.